This TCR beta chain was recovered during a study of technical replicates of blood from four donors (dated by TCRdb to about 2017). The library was made by the immunoSEQ multiplex PCR assay. This immuneACCESS table, as held by TCRdb, lists in-frame sequences with V and J called but not all clones. Of the missing ones, under half trace to an unresolved V gene in checked studies; the others have no known cause. The sample data list about 85,000 clones, and over 90% of these were observed just once. About 0.25% of the sample is taken by the ten largest. Trimming takes 4 bases from V and 0 bases from J, and the germline ends sit 9 bases apart. For CDR1 and CDR2, the germline V gene lists SQVTM and ANQGSEA. The CDR3 spans 13 residues, from the cysteine through the phenylalanine. The retained sequence is limited to the CDR3, 39 bases, with the frame set at the first base. To note about this clone: The antigen it recognizes is unknown. Per-base quality was not reported, and no clone a single base away is much larger than it.

The rearranged chain carries TRBV29-1 and TRBJ1-1; the D gene is not confidently resolved. The sequence was collected from a human donor in good health. Sequencing was performed on T cells isolated from PBMCs. The DNA sequence is given as TGCAGCGTTGTCTCTAACCTGAACACTGAAGCTTTCTTT. It is translated as CSVVSNLNTEAFF.